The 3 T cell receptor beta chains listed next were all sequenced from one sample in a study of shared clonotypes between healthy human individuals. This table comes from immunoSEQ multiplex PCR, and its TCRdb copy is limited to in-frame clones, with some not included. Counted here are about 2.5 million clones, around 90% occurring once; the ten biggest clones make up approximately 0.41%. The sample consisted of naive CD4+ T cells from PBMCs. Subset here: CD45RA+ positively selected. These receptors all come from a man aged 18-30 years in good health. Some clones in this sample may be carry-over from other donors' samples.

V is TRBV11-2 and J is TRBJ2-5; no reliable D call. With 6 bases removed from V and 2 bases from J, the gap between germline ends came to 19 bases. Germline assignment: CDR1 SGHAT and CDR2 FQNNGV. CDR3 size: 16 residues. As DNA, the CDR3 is TGTGCCAGCAGGTCGGGTATCGGCACGGATCAAGAGACCCAGTACTTC. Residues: CASRSGIGTDQETQYF.

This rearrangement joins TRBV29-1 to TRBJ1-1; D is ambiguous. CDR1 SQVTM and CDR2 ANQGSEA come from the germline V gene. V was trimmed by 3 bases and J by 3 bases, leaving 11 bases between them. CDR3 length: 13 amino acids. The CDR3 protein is CSVEGVQYTEAFF. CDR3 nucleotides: TGCAGCGTTGAGGGCGTGCAGTACACTGAAGCTTTCTTT.

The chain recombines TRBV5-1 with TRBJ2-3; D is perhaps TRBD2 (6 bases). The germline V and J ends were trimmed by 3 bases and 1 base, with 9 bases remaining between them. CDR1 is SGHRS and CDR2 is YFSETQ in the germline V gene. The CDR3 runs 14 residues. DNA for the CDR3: TGCGCCAGCAGCTCGGGGGAGCGCACAGATACGCAGTATTTT. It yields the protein CASSSGERTDTQYF. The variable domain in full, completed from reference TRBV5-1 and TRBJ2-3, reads KAGVTQTPRYLIKTRGQQVTLSCSPISGHRSVSWYQQTPGQGLQFLFEYFSETQRNKGNFPGRFSGRQFSNSRSEMNVSTLELGDSALYLCASSSGERTDTQYFGPGTRLTVL.